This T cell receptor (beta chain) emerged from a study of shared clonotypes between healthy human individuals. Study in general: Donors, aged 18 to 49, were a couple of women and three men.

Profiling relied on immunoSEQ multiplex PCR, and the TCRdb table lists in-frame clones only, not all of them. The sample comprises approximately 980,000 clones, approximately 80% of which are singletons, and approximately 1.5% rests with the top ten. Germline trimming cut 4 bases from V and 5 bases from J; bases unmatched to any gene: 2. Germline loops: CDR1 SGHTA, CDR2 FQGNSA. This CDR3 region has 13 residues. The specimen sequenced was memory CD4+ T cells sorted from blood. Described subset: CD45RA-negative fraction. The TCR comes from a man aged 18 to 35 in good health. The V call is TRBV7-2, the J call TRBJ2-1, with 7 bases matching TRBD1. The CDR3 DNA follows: TGTGCCAGCAGCTACCAGGGGGACAATGAGCAGTTCTTC. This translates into CASSYQGDNEQFF. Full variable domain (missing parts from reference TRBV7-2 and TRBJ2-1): GAGVSQSPSNKVTEKGKDVELRCDPISGHTALYWYRQSLGQGLEFLIYFQGNSAPDKSGLPSDRFSAERTGGSVSTLTIQRTQQEDSAVYLCASSYQGDNEQFFGPGTRLTVL.